The 27 T cell receptor beta chains below were found in one sample sequenced in a study of blood T cell repertoires in COVID-19. The repertoire was sequenced with immunoSEQ multiplex PCR; TCRdb's copy has only in-frame clones and lacks some. The repertoire holds 50,000 to 60,000 clones, 80% to 90% seen once, with 1.6% in the top ten. The specimen sequenced was peripheral blood. These receptors originate from a man between 60 and 75 years old with acute or convalescent COVID-19.

The rearrangement links TRBV19 to TRBJ1-5; D gene unclear. Looked up from germline, CDR1 is LNHDA and CDR2 is SQIVND (reference sequence). Trimming removed 9 bases at V and 3 bases at J, with 9 bases between. The CDR3 contains 12 residues. The CDR3 loop reads CASSFNNQPQHF. The DNA for the CDR3 is TGTGCCAGCTCCTTTAACAATCAGCCCCAGCATTTT.

The chain carries TRBV27 and TRBJ1-2; D might be TRBD1 (5 bases). CDR3 length: 13 amino acids. Germline assignment: CDR1 MNHEY and CDR2 SMNVEV (reference sequence). The V end lost 5 bases, the J end lost 5 bases, and 12 bases lay between the germline ends. This CDR3 is CASSRDSQYGYTF. CDR3 coding DNA: TGTGCCAGCAGTAGAGACAGCCAGTATGGCTACACCTTC.

The genes are TRBV10-3 and TRBJ1-4; D is ambiguous. The length of the CDR3 is 14 residues. Trimming took off 3 bases at V and 7 bases at J, with 12 bases between the two ends. The germline V gene encodes CDR1 ENHRY and CDR2 SYGVKD. For the CDR3, the DNA is TGTGCCATCAGTGACCGAGATCTCGGTGAAAAACTGTTTTTT. As protein: CAISDRDLGEKLFF.

A word on this clone: The same CDR3 can be traced to other DNA sequences in this sample. The chain links TRBV20-1 to TRBJ1-1; maybe TRBD1 (5 bases). Germline CDR1 is DFQATT and CDR2 is SNEGSKA (reference sequence). The ends were cut back, 3 bases at V and 7 bases at J, with 9 bases in the middle. CDR3 length: 11 amino acids. CDR3 bases: TGCAGTGCTAGCCGACAGATTGAAGCTTTCTTT. Translated, it gives CSASRQIEAFF.

The rearrangement uses TRBV3-1 (or the pseudogene TRBV3-2) and TRBJ2-7; TRBD2 matches 12 bases. The CDR3 is 16 amino acids. Germline loops: CDR1 LGHDT, CDR2 YNNKEL (reference sequence). After removal of 4 bases from V and 1 base from J, the junction contained 5 bases not matched to a gene. The CDR3 bases are TGTGCCAGCAGCCTTCTAGCGGGGGGGCTATCCTACGAGCAGTACTTC. This sequence encodes CASSLLAGGLSYEQYF.

J is TRBJ2-1 and V is TRBV5-1, with a possible D match to TRBD2 (6 bases). Germline loops: CDR1 SGHRS, CDR2 YFSETQ. The CDR3 loop spans 15 amino acids. The germline V and J ends were trimmed by 4 bases and 1 base, with 12 bases remaining between them. The CDR3 coding sequence is TGCGCCAGCAGCCCCATAGCGGTGTCCTACAATGAGCAGTTCTTC. Protein product: CASSPIAVSYNEQFF.

V and J are TRBV5-6 and TRBJ1-2; D perhaps matches TRBD1 (6 bases). V was cut by 3 bases and J by 10 bases, with 16 bases left in between. CDR3 size: 13 residues. CDR1 SGHDT and CDR2 YYEEEE come from the germline V gene. CDR3 amino acids: CASSWGLRTDYTF. The CDR3 DNA follows: TGTGCCAGCAGCTGGGGGCTTCGGACAGACTACACCTTC.

The genes are TRBV29-1 and TRBJ2-3; 11 nucleotides line up with TRBD1. The CDR3 sequence is 15 residues long. Unmatched junction bases numbered 5, after V lost 3 bases and J lost 3 bases. CDR1 and CDR2 (germline): SQVTM, ANQGSEA. The CDR3 reads CSVDTGQGATDTQYF. The CDR3 coding sequence is TGCAGCGTTGACACAGGACAGGGGGCAACAGATACGCAGTATTTT.

The chain uses TRBV5-1 and TRBJ2-1, with TRBD1 matching over 7 bases. Trimming at V came to 0 bases and at J to 2 bases, leaving 2 bases not matched to a gene. The CDR3 has 15 amino acids. Germline lookup yields CDR1 SGHRS and CDR2 YFSETQ. The CDR3 coding sequence is TGCGCCAGCAGCTTGGGAGGGGGCACCTACAATGAGCAGTTCTTC. It is translated as CASSLGGGTYNEQFF. The variable domain in full, with the rest retrieved from reference TRBV5-1 and TRBJ2-1, is KAGVTQTPRYLIKTRGQQVTLSCSPISGHRSVSWYQQTPGQGLQFLFEYFSETQRNKGNFPGRFSGRQFSNSRSEMNVSTLELGDSALYLCASSLGGGTYNEQFFGPGTRLTVL.

This chain connects TRBV3-1 (or the pseudogene TRBV3-2) to TRBJ1-2, with D tentatively TRBD1 (5 bases). CDR1 LGHDT and CDR2 YNNKEL come from the germline V gene (reference sequence). CDR3 length: 13 amino acids. V dropped 8 bases and J dropped 5 bases, with 15 bases sitting between them. The CDR3 is CASGAGPDYGYTF. CDR3 coding DNA: TGTGCCAGCGGGGCAGGGCCCGATTATGGCTACACCTTC.

The chain is built from TRBV27 and TRBJ1-2; the D gene is possibly TRBD1 (6 bases). V was cut by 0 bases and J by 7 bases, with 9 bases left in between. Germline V gives CDR1 MNHEY, CDR2 SMNVEV (reference sequence). There are 13 residues in the CDR3. DNA for the CDR3: TGTGCCAGCAGTTTATCACAGGGATTTGGCTACACCTTC. It yields the protein CASSLSQGFGYTF.

This sequence joins TRBV19 and TRBJ1-2; 9 bases agree with TRBD1. Germline CDR1 reads LNHDA; CDR2 reads SQIVND (reference sequence). This CDR3 has 14 residues. The J segment lost 6 bases and the V segment lost 4 bases, leaving 6 bases of the junction unmatched. The CDR3 nucleotides read TGTGCCAGTAGTACTCCGGGACAGGGAGATGGCTACACCTTC. Translated, it gives CASSTPGQGDGYTF.

The chain has TRBV7-9 and TRBJ1-4, with D perhaps matching TRBD1 (5 bases). V shed 4 bases and J shed 4 bases, with 13 bases lying between them. This CDR3 contains 15 residues. Germline V gives CDR1 SEHNR, CDR2 FQNEAQ (reference sequence). As DNA, the CDR3 is TGTGCCAGCAGCTCCTACGGGGGTATTAATGAAAAACTGTTTTTT. Translated: CASSSYGGINEKLFF.

DNA of the CDR3: TGCGCCAGCAGTGGACTTCTGGACAGGAACACTGAAGCTTTCTTT. Amino acid sequence: CASSGLLDRNTEAFF. The rearrangement uses TRBV10-2 and TRBJ1-1; possibly TRBD1 for D (6 bases). The CDR3 consists of 15 residues. CDR1 WSHSY and CDR2 SAAADI come from the germline V gene. The V end was cut by 4 bases, the J end by 1 base, with 13 bases between.

The CDR3 sequence: CASSLRAESKLFF. The CDR3 DNA reads TGTGCCAGCAGCTTGAGGGCCGAGTCGAAACTGTTTTTT. This chain joins TRBV11-2 and TRBJ1-4, with D uncertain. Deletions cut 3 bases from V and 11 bases from J, with 13 bases between. The V gene's germline CDR1 is SGHAT and CDR2 FQNNGV. This CDR3 contains 13 residues. Filled out from reference TRBV11-2 and TRBJ1-4, the complete variable domain reads EAGVAQSPRYKIIEKRQSVAFWCNPISGHATLYWYQQILGQGPKLLIQFQNNGVVDDSQLPKDRFSAERLKGVDSTLKIQPAKLEDSAVYLCASSLRAESKLFFGSGTQLSVL.

This chain's CDR3 is CASSLKAGETYEQYF. CDR3 coding DNA: TGTGCCAGCAGTTTAAAGGCAGGGGAGACCTACGAGCAGTACTTC. This rearrangement joins TRBV27 to TRBJ2-7; D possibly corresponds to TRBD1 (6 bases). This CDR3 is built from 15 residues. The V end lost 2 bases, the J end lost 2 bases, and 13 bases lay between the germline ends. Germline CDR1 MNHEY, CDR2 SMNVEV (reference sequence).

The rearrangement joins TRBV29-1 to TRBJ1-2, with D unclear. Per the germline V gene, CDR1 is SQVTM and CDR2 is ANQGSEA. This CDR3 is 12 amino acids long. With 7 bases removed from V and 8 bases from J, the gap between germline ends came to 17 bases. CDR3 loop: CSADGREKGYTF. CDR3 DNA: TGCAGCGCCGACGGGAGAGAGAAGGGCTACACCTTC.

The chain employs TRBV18 and TRBJ2-2; perhaps TRBD2 as D (5 bases). Per the germline V gene, CDR1 is KGHSH and CDR2 is LQKENI. CDR3 length: 18 amino acids. V dropped 0 bases and J dropped 7 bases, with 21 bases sitting between them. The CDR3 spells CASSPPTRLIGIGGELFF. Written as DNA, the CDR3 is TGTGCCAGCTCACCACCAACGCGCCTGATCGGGATAGGCGGGGAGCTGTTTTTT.

The chain carries TRBV7-2 and TRBJ2-7; TRBD1 is a possible D gene (6 bases). Trimming pared 4 bases from V and 6 bases from J, leaving 13 bases between. CDR1 is SGHTA, CDR2 FQGNSA, per germline. CDR3 length: 13 amino acids. The DNA of the CDR3 is TGTGCCAGCAGCTCCACACAGGGTTTCGAGCAGTACTTC. It specifies CASSSTQGFEQYF.

The rearrangement links TRBV3-1 (or the pseudogene TRBV3-2) to TRBJ2-7; 7 bases line up with TRBD2. With 2 bases clipped from V and 2 bases from J, the junction kept 6 bases outside the gene matches. The CDR3 contains 15 residues. Germline CDR1 LGHDT, CDR2 YNNKEL (reference sequence). The CDR3 DNA sequence: TGTGCCAGCAGCCAACTTTGGGAGGGGCCCTACGAGCAGTACTTC. Its protein product is CASSQLWEGPYEQYF.

This rearrangement joins TRBV9 to TRBJ2-7, with a tentative D call TRBD2 (5 bases). V lost 0 bases and J 5 bases, leaving 12 bases between the germline ends. Germline CDR1 is SGDLS and CDR2 is YYNGEE. The CDR3 sequence is 14 residues long. For the CDR3, the DNA is TGTGCCAGCAGCGTAGCGGGGAACCATCACGAGCAGTACTTC. It yields the protein CASSVAGNHHEQYF.

V usage is TRBV4-1 and J usage is TRBJ1-5; D not resolved. The V gene's germline CDR1 is MGHRA and CDR2 YSYEKL. V was clipped by 0 bases and J by 2 bases, with 8 bases between them. This CDR3 is 15 amino acids long. This chain's CDR3 is CASSQDPGGNQPQHF. The CDR3 bases are TGCGCCAGCAGCCAAGATCCCGGGGGCAATCAGCCCCAGCATTTT.

V and J are TRBV6-5 and TRBJ2-1, with 9 bases fitting TRBD1. Germline V gene lookup returns CDR1 MNHEY and CDR2 SVGAGI. V was clipped by 6 bases and J by 3 bases; unmatched bases: 6. The CDR3 consists of 15 residues. CDR3 sequence reads: CASRGDREIYNEQFF. CDR3 in DNA: TGTGCCAGCAGAGGGGACAGGGAAATCTACAATGAGCAGTTCTTC.

The V gene is TRBV5-1, the J gene TRBJ2-2; TRBD1 matches at 11 bases. This CDR3 is built from 16 residues. Unmatched junction bases numbered 7, after V lost 4 bases and J lost 5 bases. Germline assignment: CDR1 SGHRS and CDR2 YFSETQ. CDR3 DNA: TGCGCCAGCAGCCCCTGGGGACAGGGGGGTACCGGGGAGCTGTTTTTT. Its translation: CASSPWGQGGTGELFF.

The J gene is TRBJ2-1, the V gene TRBV18; 9 bases map to TRBD1. Trimming took 6 bases from V and 0 from J; bases not matched to a gene: 3. The CDR3 contains 15 residues. Germline CDR1 and CDR2: KGHSH and LQKENI. CDR3 bases: TGTGCCAGCTCCCCGACAGGGGGCTCCTACAATGAGCAGTTCTTC. Its translation: CASSPTGGSYNEQFF.

The CDR3 region is CASSVRESNYGYTF. The CDR3 nucleotides read TGTGCCAGCAGCGTCCGGGAGTCTAACTATGGCTACACCTTC. The V call is TRBV9, the J call TRBJ1-2, with no clear D. The CDR3 is 14 residues long. The germline CDR1 and CDR2 sequences are SGDLS and YYNGEE. Trimming stripped 2 bases from V and 0 bases from J, with 8 bases between.

The genes are TRBV7-6 and TRBJ2-5; 14 positions agree with TRBD2. V was pared by 5 bases and J by 4 bases, with 9 bases of the junction left unmatched. Germline V gene data show CDR1 as SGHVS and CDR2 as FNYEAQ. The CDR3 loop spans 17 amino acids. CDR3 amino acids: CASSLKMGTSGGETQYF. Written as DNA, the CDR3 is TGTGCCAGCAGCCTCAAGATGGGGACTAGCGGGGGAGAGACCCAGTACTTC.